This T cell receptor (beta chain) emerged from a study of blood T cells in healthy people across ages. Study results and limitations: Samples with more naive T cells showed higher observed beta diversity.

The CDR3 spans 14 residues. Trimming left V 1 base short and J 8 bases short, with 17 bases between. Germline CDR1 reads DFQATT; CDR2 reads SNEGSKA (reference sequence). Every donor provided roughly 10 milliliters of peripheral blood. Per sample, no less than 6 micrograms of total RNA were extracted. Using a J-beta primer mix together with a sample-barcoded 5' primer, a second PCR was run for roughly 7 to 12 cycles. All cDNA molecules were each tagged by a template-switch adaptor with 12 random nucleotides. Using its own MiXCR run on the 5' RACE reads, TCRdb lists one record per CDR3 protein. The sample has about 1.4 million distinct CDR3 sequences; roughly 59% are singletons. This clonotype was seen more than once but under ten times. Its matching antigen is unknown.

Material: blood. The J gene is TRBJ1-2, the V gene TRBV20-1, with D possibly TRBD1 on 6 matching bases. The receptor was derived from a man younger than 30 in good health. CDR3 protein: CSARGTALARGYTF. The DNA for the CDR3 is TGCAGTGCTAGAGGGACAGCCCTAGCACGGGGCTACACCTTC.